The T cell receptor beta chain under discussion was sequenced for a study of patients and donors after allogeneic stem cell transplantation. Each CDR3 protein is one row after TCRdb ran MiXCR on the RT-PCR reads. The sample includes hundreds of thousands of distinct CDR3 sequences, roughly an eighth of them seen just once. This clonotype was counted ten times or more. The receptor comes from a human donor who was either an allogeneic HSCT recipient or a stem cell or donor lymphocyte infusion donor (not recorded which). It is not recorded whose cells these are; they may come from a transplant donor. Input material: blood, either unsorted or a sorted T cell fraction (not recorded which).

CDR3 sequence (DNA): TGTGCCAGCAGCATCTACAGGGACTTTAATGAGCAGTTCTTC. It is translated as CASSIYRDFNEQFF. This chain uses TRBV7-9 with TRBJ2-1; D may match TRBD1 or TRBD2 (6 bases each). This CDR3 has 14 residues. Germline lookup yields CDR1 SEHNR and CDR2 FQNEAQ (reference sequence). V dropped 5 bases and J dropped 7 bases, with 15 bases sitting between them.